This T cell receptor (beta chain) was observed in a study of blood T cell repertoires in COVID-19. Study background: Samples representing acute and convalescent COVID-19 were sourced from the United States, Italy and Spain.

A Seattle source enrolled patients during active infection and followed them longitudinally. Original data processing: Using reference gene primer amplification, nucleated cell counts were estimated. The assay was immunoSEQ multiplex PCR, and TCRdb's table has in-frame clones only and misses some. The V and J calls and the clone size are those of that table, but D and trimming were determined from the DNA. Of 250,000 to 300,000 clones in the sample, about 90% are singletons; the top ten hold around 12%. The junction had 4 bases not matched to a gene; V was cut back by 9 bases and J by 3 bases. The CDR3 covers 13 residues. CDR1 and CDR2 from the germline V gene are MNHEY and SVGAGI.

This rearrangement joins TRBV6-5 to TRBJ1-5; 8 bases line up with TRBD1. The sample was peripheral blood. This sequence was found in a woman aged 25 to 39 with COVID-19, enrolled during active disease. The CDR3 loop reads CASKTGDNQPQHF. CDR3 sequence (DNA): TGTGCCAGTAAGACAGGGGACAATCAGCCCCAGCATTTT.